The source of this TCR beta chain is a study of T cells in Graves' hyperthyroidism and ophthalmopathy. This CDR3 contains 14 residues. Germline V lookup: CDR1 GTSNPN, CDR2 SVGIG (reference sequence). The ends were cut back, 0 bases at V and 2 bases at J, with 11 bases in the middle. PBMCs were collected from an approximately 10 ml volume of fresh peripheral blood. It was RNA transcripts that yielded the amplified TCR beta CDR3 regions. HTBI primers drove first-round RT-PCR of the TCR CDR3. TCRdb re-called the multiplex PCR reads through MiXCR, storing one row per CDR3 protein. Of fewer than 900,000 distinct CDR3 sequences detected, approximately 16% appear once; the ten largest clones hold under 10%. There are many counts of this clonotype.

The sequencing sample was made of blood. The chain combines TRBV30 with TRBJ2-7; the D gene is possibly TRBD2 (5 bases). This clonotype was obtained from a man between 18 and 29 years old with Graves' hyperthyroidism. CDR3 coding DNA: TGTGCCTGGAGTGTAGGTGGGAGCGCCTACGAGCAGTACTTC. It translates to CAWSVGGSAYEQYF.